Listed below are T cell receptor beta chains from one sample, sequenced in a study of blood T cell repertoires in COVID-19. Here immunoSEQ multiplex PCR was the method, and the copy in TCRdb shows in-frame clones only, minus some. The sample lists around 40,000 clones; nearly 90% were seen once. The specimen was peripheral blood. The source of these receptors is a man between 60 and 70 years old with COVID-19, enrolled during active disease. CDR3s include the opening cysteine and the closing phenylalanine or tryptophan. A D gene is named only where the DNA matches it firmly. Not every row has a clone size; where given, it reads once, few, many or a size class.

j_call d_call clone_size v_call cdr3_aa cdr3_nt
TRBJ2-7 TRBD2 few TRBV20-1 CSATSGHEQYF TGCAGTGCTACTAGCGGTCACGAGCAGTACTTC
TRBJ1-2 - - TRBV30 CALDVPGGYGYTF TGTGCGCTTGATGTACCTGGAGGCTATGGCTACACCTTC
TRBJ2-1 TRBD2 - TRBV27 CASSPGTSGRLLGNEQFF TGTGCCAGCAGTCCCGGGACTAGCGGGAGGTTATTGGGGAATGAGCAGTTCTTC
TRBJ2-5 - - TRBV7-8 CASSRRGQSETQYF TGTGCCAGCAGCAGAAGGGGACAATCGGAGACCCAGTACTTC
TRBJ1-2 TRBD1 - TRBV5-8 CASSPQWDSNYGYTF TGTGCCAGCAGCCCACAATGGGACAGTAACTATGGCTACACCTTC
TRBJ1-1 TRBD1 few TRBV18 CASGDRGLNTEAFF TGTGCCTCCGGGGACAGGGGGCTGAACACTGAAGCTTTCTTT
TRBJ1-5 - once TRBV7-2 CATQANGNQPQHF TGTGCCACACAAGCAAACGGGAATCAGCCCCAGCATTTT
TRBJ2-6 - once TRBV19 CASFTLVRANVLTF TGTGCCAGTTTTACACTAGTCCGGGCCAACGTCCTGACTTTC
TRBJ2-1 - - TRBV10-3 CAISVRQGAYNEQFF TGTGCCATCAGTGTTCGCCAGGGCGCCTACAATGAGCAGTTCTTC
TRBJ2-7 - - TRBV18 CASSPSRGYAYEQYF TGTGCCAGCTCACCAAGCAGGGGTTACGCCTACGAGCAGTACTTC
TRBJ2-2 TRBD2 - TRBV6-4 CASRREYITGELFF TGTGCCAGCAGGCGGGAGTATATCACCGGGGAGCTGTTTTTT
TRBJ1-5 - once TRBV15 CATSRARYDQPQHF TGTGCCACCAGCAGAGCCCGGTACGATCAGCCCCAGCATTTT
TRBJ2-1 - - TRBV7-9 CASSVLSEQFF TGTGCCAGCAGCGTACTATCTGAGCAGTTCTTC
TRBJ2-3 TRBD1 - TRBV10-2 CASNLGGPFFVDTQYF TGCGCCAGCAATTTAGGGGGCCCCTTCTTCGTAGATACGCAGTATTTT
TRBJ1-2 - - TRBV5-8 CASSLGRGRYGYTF TGTGCCAGCAGCTTGGGCAGGGGCCGCTATGGCTACACCTTC
TRBJ2-5 - - TRBV28 CASSRGSGAQYF TGTGCCAGCAGCCGAGGGTCGGGAGCCCAGTACTTC
TRBJ1-4 - - TRBV27 CASSSNQGWEKLFF TGTGCCAGCAGTTCAAATCAGGGTTGGGAAAAACTGTTTTTT
TRBJ1-1 TRBD1 - TRBV5-5 CASSLRDRPVLTEAFF TGTGCCAGCAGCTTACGGGACAGGCCGGTGCTCACTGAAGCTTTCTTT
TRBJ1-2 TRBD1 - TRBV19 CASSIGRGYGYTF TGTGCCAGTAGTATAGGCAGGGGGTATGGCTACACCTTC
TRBJ2-2 - - TRBV10-2 CASSEAGNDGELFF TGCGCCAGCAGTGAGGCAGGGAACGACGGGGAGCTGTTTTTT
TRBJ1-2 TRBD1 - TRBV10-2 CASSENRGVYGYTF TGCGCCAGCAGTGAGAACAGGGGCGTCTATGGCTACACCTTC
TRBJ1-2 - - TRBV10-3 CAISDLDSPYGYTF TGTGCCATCAGTGACTTGGACAGTCCGTATGGCTACACCTTC
TRBJ1-1 - - TRBV15 CATSIQGSTEAFF TGTGCCACCAGCATACAGGGATCCACTGAAGCTTTCTTT
TRBJ1-5 - - TRBV15 CATSRGGENQPQHF TGTGCCACCAGCAGGGGGGGTGAGAATCAGCCCCAGCATTTT
TRBJ1-5 - - TRBV7-2 CASSLDGQRYQPQHF TGTGCCAGCAGCTTAGATGGACAGCGCTATCAGCCCCAGCATTTT
TRBJ1-4 TRBD1 - TRBV5-6 CASSASARDSVISNEKLFF TGTGCCAGCAGCGCTTCCGCCCGGGACAGCGTTATATCTAATGAAAAACTGTTTTTT
TRBJ2-2 - - TRBV12-3/TRBV12-4 CAGADTNTGELFF TGTGCCGGCGCGGACACGAACACCGGGGAGCTGTTTTTT
TRBJ2-7 TRBD1 - TRBV6-5 CASVLGQGQIYEQYF TGTGCCAGCGTCCTAGGACAGGGTCAGATCTACGAGCAGTACTTC
TRBJ2-2 - once TRBV11-2 CASSSLASAARNGELFF TGTGCCAGCAGCTCCTTAGCTAGTGCAGCGCGGAACGGGGAGCTGTTTTTT
TRBJ2-7 - once TRBV2 CASSDRQVPFNEQYF TGTGCCAGCAGTGACCGGCAGGTGCCCTTCAACGAGCAGTACTTC
TRBJ2-7 TRBD2 - TRBV5-4 CASSLTASGSEQYF TGTGCCAGCAGCTTGACTGCTAGCGGGAGCGAGCAGTACTTC
TRBJ2-1 TRBD2 - TRBV6-2/TRBV6-3 CASSYPGLAGYNEQFF TGTGCCAGCAGTTACCCAGGACTAGCGGGGTACAATGAGCAGTTCTTC
TRBJ2-7 TRBD1 - TRBV28 CASIERQGFPYEQYF TGTGCCAGCATCGAACGACAGGGCTTCCCCTACGAGCAGTACTTC
TRBJ1-6 TRBD1 - TRBV27 CASSEQGGVSPLHF TGTGCCAGCAGCGAGCAGGGGGGTGTTTCACCCCTCCACTTT
TRBJ1-1 - - TRBV9 CASSVGRATTEAFF TGTGCCAGCAGCGTTGGCAGGGCAACCACTGAAGCTTTCTTT